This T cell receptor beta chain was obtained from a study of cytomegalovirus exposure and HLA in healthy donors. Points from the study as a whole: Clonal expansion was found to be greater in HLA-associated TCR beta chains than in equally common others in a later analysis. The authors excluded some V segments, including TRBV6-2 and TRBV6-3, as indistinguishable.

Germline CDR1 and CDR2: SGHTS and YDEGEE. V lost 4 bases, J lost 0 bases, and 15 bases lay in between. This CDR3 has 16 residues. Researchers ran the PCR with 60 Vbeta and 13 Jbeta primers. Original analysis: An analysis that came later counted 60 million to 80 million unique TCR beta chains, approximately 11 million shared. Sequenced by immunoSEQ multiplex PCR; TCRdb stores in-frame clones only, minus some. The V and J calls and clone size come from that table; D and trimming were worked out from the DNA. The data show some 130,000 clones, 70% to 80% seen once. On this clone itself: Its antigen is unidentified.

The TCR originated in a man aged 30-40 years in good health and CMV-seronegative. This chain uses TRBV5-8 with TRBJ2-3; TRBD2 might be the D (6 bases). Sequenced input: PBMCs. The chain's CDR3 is CASSLWRSGSTDTQYF. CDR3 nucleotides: TGTGCCAGCAGCCTGTGGAGGAGCGGGAGCACAGATACGCAGTATTTT.